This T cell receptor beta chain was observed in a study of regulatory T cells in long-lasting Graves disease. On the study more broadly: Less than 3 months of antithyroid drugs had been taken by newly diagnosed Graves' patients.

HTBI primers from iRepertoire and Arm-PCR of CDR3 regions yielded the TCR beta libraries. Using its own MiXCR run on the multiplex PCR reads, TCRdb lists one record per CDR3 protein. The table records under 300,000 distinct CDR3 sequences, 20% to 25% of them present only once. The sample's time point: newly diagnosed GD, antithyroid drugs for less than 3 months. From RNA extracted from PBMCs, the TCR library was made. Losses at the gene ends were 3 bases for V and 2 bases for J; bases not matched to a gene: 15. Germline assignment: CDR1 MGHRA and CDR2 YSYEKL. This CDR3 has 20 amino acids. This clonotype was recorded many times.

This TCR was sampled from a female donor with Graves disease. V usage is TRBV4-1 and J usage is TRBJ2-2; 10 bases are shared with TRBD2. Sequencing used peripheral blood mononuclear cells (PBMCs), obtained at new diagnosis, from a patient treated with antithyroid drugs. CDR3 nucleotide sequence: TGCGCCAGCAGCCATCGGACTAGCGGCCATACCTTGAAAAACACCGGGGAGCTGTTTTTT. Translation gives CASSHRTSGHTLKNTGELFF.